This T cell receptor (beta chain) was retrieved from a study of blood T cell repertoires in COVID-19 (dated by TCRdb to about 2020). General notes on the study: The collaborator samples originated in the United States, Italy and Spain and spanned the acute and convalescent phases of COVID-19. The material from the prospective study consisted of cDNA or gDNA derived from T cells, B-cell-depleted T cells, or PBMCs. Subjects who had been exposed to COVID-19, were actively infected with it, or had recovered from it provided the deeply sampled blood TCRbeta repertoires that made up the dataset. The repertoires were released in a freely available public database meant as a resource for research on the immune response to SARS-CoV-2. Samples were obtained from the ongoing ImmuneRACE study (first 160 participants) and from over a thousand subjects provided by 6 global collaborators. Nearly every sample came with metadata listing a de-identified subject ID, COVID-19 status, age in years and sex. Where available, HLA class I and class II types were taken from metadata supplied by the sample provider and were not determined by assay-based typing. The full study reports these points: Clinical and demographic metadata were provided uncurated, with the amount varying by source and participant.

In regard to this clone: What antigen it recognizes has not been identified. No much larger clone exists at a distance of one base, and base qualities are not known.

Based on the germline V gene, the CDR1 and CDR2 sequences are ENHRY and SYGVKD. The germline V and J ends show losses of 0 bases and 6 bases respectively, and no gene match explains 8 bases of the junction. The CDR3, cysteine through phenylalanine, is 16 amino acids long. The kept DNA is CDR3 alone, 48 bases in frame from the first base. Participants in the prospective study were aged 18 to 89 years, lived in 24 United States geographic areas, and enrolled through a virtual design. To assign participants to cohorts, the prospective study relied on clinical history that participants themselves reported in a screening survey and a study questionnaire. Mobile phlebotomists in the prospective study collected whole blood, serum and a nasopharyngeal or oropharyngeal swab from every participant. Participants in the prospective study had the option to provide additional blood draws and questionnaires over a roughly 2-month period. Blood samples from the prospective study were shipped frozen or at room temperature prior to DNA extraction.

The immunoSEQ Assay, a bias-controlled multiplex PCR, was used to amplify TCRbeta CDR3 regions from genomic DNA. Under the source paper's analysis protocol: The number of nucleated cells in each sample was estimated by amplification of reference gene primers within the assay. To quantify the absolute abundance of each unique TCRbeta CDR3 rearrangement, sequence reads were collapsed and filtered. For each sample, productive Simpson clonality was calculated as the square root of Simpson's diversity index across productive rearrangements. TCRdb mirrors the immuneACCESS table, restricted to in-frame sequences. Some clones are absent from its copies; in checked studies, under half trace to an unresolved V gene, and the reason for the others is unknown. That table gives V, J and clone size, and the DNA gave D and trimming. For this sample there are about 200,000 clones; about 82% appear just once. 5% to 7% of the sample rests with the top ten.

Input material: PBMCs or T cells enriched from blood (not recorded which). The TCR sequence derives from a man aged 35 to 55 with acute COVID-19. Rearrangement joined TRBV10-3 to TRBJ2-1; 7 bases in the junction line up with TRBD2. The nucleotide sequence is TGTGCCATCAGTGAGTCTGGGCGGGAGATATCCAATGAGCAGTTCTTC. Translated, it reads CAISESGREISNEQFF.